These 4 T cell receptor beta chains came from one sample sequenced in a study of blood T cell repertoires in COVID-19 (dated by TCRdb to the early 2020s). The library was obtained by the immunoSEQ multiplex PCR assay. The table comes from immuneACCESS by way of TCRdb, which keeps in-frame sequences with V and J called. Part of the clones is missing from these tables; in studies checked, under half for an unresolved V gene and the rest for unknown reasons. The sample table contains around 200,000 clones; only one count was recorded for about 86% of them. The ten largest account for about 0.95% of the sample. Sequenced: peripheral blood. All receptors come from a woman aged 18-29 years who had recovered from COVID-19.

This clone was picked up a small number of times. The J gene is TRBJ2-7, the V gene TRBV5-5; 10 bases map to TRBD2. The CDR3 has 15 residues. Trimming removed 0 bases from V and 5 bases from J; junction bases left unmatched: 5. Germline CDR1 reads SGHKS; CDR2 reads YYEKEE (reference sequence). This chain's CDR3 is CASSLVLAGVHEQYF. DNA of the CDR3: TGTGCCAGCAGCTTGGTCCTAGCGGGGGTCCACGAGCAGTACTTC.

The CDR3 here is CASSLVRLAEVTGELFF. The CDR3, as DNA: TGTGCCAGCAGCTTAGTCCGTCTAGCGGAGGTCACCGGGGAGCTGTTTTTT. This chain connects TRBV7-2 to TRBJ2-2; TRBD2 matches at 7 bases. Trimming at V came to 1 base and at J to 4 bases, leaving 9 bases not matched to a gene. Germline CDR1 is SGHTA and CDR2 is FQGNSA. The CDR3 consists of 17 residues.

In DNA, the CDR3 is TGTGCCAGCAGCTTAACAGGAACAGGGTATAATTCACCCCTCCACTTT. This codes for CASSLTGTGYNSPLHF. The chain links TRBV7-3 to TRBJ1-6; the D gene is possibly TRBD1 (6 bases). Trimming took 0 bases from V and 4 from J, leaving 10 bases between them. CDR1 is SGHTA, CDR2 FQGTGA, per germline. The CDR3 loop spans 16 amino acids.

The rearrangement uses TRBV5-1 and TRBJ1-1; D perhaps matches TRBD1 (6 bases). The CDR3 totals 14 residues. Trimming left V 5 bases short and J 5 bases short, with 16 bases between. Germline V CDR1 and CDR2: SGHRS, YFSETQ. The CDR3 is CASRSAAGVTEAFF. CDR3 in DNA: TGCGCCAGCAGATCGGCAGCAGGGGTAACTGAAGCTTTCTTT. The entire variable domain, with the rest obtained from reference TRBV5-1 and TRBJ1-1, is as follows: KAGVTQTPRYLIKTRGQQVTLSCSPISGHRSVSWYQQTPGQGLQFLFEYFSETQRNKGNFPGRFSGRQFSNSRSEMNVSTLELGDSALYLCASRSAAGVTEAFFGQGTRLTVV.